A selection of T cell receptor beta chains follows, all from one sample in a study of OX40 agonist ivuxolimab in advanced cancers. Some clones are missing from TCRdb's copy, which holds only in-frame ones; the method was immunoSEQ multiplex PCR. The table includes 70,000 to 95,000 clones, roughly four fifths detected once. The starting material was CD4+ or CD8+ T cells sorted from blood, obtained in a trial of the OX40 agonist ivuxolimab. The receptors come from an adult with an advanced solid tumor such as melanoma, head and neck, liver or kidney cancer. The CDR3 runs from the conserved cysteine through the conserved F or W. D genes are given only for firm matches. The size entry is marked missing in some rows and otherwise reads once, few, many or a size class.

TRBJ1-1 | TRBV7-2 | NA | NA | TGTGCCAGCAGCTTAGGCAGGGTTGGCACTGAAGCTTTCTTT | CASSLGRVGTEAFF
TRBJ2-5 | TRBV6-5 | NA | NA | TGTGCCAGCAGTCCCGGGACACAAGAGACCCAGTACTTC | CASSPGTQETQYF
TRBJ2-2 | TRBV7-2 | TRBD2 | NA | TGTGCCAGCCAAACTAGCGGGGGGCCGGTCGGGGAGCTGTTTTTT | CASQTSGGPVGELFF
TRBJ1-1 | TRBV18 | NA | NA | TGTGCCAGCTCCCGAGAGGATTCGAACACTGAAGCTTTCTTT | CASSREDSNTEAFF
TRBJ1-1 | TRBV7-8 | NA | NA | TGTGCCAGCAGCTTACCAACAGGAAACACTGAAGCTTTCTTT | CASSLPTGNTEAFF
TRBJ1-5 | TRBV2 | NA | NA | TGTGCCAGCTCCTCAGACAGGCCCTATCAGCCCCAGCATTTT | CASSSDRPYQPQHF
TRBJ2-5 | TRBV4-1 | TRBD2 | NA | TGCGCCAGCAGCCAAGATGGCCTAGCGGGGGCCAGGGAGACCCAGTACTTC | CASSQDGLAGARETQYF
TRBJ2-7 | TRBV6-5 | TRBD1 | NA | TGTGCCAGCAGTTACTCCCCGGACAGGGTCGGCTACGAGCAGTACTTC | CASSYSPDRVGYEQYF
TRBJ2-1 | TRBV30 | TRBD2 | NA | TGTGCCTTGACTAGCGGGGGGCTCTACAATGAGCAGTTCTTC | CALTSGGLYNEQFF
TRBJ2-5 | TRBV7-9 | NA | NA | TGTGCCAGCAGCTTATGGGGCGCAGAGACCCAGTACTTC | CASSLWGAETQYF
TRBJ2-7 | TRBV5-1 | TRBD1 | NA | TGCGCCAGCAGCTTGGGACAGGGGGGAGGTGAGCAGTACTTC | CASSLGQGGGEQYF
TRBJ1-5 | TRBV2 | TRBD1 | NA | TGTGCCAGCAGTGACCCGACAGGGGATCAGCCCCAGCATTTT | CASSDPTGDQPQHF
TRBJ2-1 | TRBV9 | TRBD1 | NA | TGTGCCAGCAGCGTAGCTGGACAGGGAATCTACAATGAGCAGTTCTTC | CASSVAGQGIYNEQFF
TRBJ2-7 | TRBV5-1 | NA | NA | TGCGCCAGCAGCTTGGCCGGGCAGGGGTACGAGCAGTACTTC | CASSLAGQGYEQYF
TRBJ2-7 | TRBV10-2 | NA | NA | TGCGCCAGCAGTGACGGGAGCTCCTACGAGCAGTACTTC | CASSDGSSYEQYF
TRBJ2-1 | TRBV7-9 | TRBD2 | NA | TGTGCCAGCAGCTTAGGGGGGGGACTCAGAGTCAATGAGCAGTTCTTC | CASSLGGGLRVNEQFF
TRBJ2-2 | TRBV5-4 | NA | NA | TGTGCCAGCGGAATGCTGAACACCGGGGAGCTGTTTTTT | CASGMLNTGELFF
TRBJ2-3 | TRBV5-1 | TRBD2 | NA | TGCGCCAGCAGTCGGGGGGGCACAGATACGCAGTATTTT | CASSRGGTDTQYF
TRBJ1-1 | TRBV7-9 | NA | NA | TGTGCCAGCAGCTTAGGGTCGGGACCCCGGGAAGCTTTCTTT | CASSLGSGPREAFF
TRBJ1-5 | TRBV5-6 | NA | NA | TGTGCCAGCAGCTTGTTTTGGCAGCCCCAGCATTTT | CASSLFWQPQHF
TRBJ2-5 | TRBV27 | NA | NA | TGTGCCAGCAGTTTAGATTTGCGGTCGTACCAAGAGACCCAGTACTTC | CASSLDLRSYQETQYF
TRBJ1-2 | TRBV4-1 | NA | NA | TGCGCCAGCAGCCAAGATGGTCAGGGAGGAACCTATGGCTACACCTTC | CASSQDGQGGTYGYTF
TRBJ1-3 | TRBV7-2 | NA | NA | TGTGCCAGCAGCTTAGACAGCTCTGGAAACACCATATATTTT | CASSLDSSGNTIYF
TRBJ2-1 | TRBV9 | NA | NA | TGTGCCAGCACCCCATACGCTCCGGGCTCCTACAATGAGCAGTTCTTC | CASTPYAPGSYNEQFF
TRBJ2-3 | TRBV4-2 | TRBD2 | NA | TGTGCCAGCAGCAGAACTAGCGGGGGGTACACAGATACGCAGTATTTT | CASSRTSGGYTDTQYF
TRBJ1-5 | TRBV5-1 | TRBD1 | NA | TGCGCCAGCAGCACGGGACAGACCGATCAGCCCCAGCATTTT | CASSTGQTDQPQHF
TRBJ2-5 | TRBV15 | NA | NA | TGTGCCACCAGCAGAGGTGGGGGGGGCTATCAAGAGACCCAGTACTTC | CATSRGGGGYQETQYF
TRBJ2-5 | TRBV11-3 | NA | few | TGTGCCAGCAGCTTCCCGGGGGCCGGAGAGACCCAGTACTTC | CASSFPGAGETQYF
TRBJ2-7 | TRBV13 | TRBD1 | NA | TGTGCCAGCAGCATCGGACAGGCCACCACCTACGAGCAGTACTTC | CASSIGQATTYEQYF
TRBJ2-2 | TRBV19 | TRBD2 | NA | TGTGCCAGTAGTGACCGGACTAGCGGGGGGGCCGGGGAGCTGTTTTTT | CASSDRTSGGAGELFF
TRBJ2-2 | TRBV7-9 | NA | NA | TGTGCCAGCAGGCCCCGGGGTGGTCTCACCGGGGAGCTGTTTTTT | CASRPRGGLTGELFF
TRBJ2-3 | TRBV5-3 | TRBD2 | NA | TGTGCCAGAAGCTTGTTTGTGGGACTAGCGGGGGGGCCCGGCACAGATACGCAGTATTTT | CARSLFVGLAGGPGTDTQYF
TRBJ2-1 | TRBV18 | NA | NA | TGTGCCAGCTCACCACCGATGGGAGCTGAGCAGTTCTTC | CASSPPMGAEQFF
TRBJ1-1 | TRBV7-9 | NA | NA | TGTGCCAGCAGCCCCCGGTGGGGGAACACTGAAGCTTTCTTT | CASSPRWGNTEAFF
TRBJ1-3 | TRBV28 | NA | NA | TGTGCCAGCAGTCCTTCCTTGGGGGCCACCATATATTTT | CASSPSLGATIYF
TRBJ1-5 | TRBV9 | NA | few | TGTGCCAGCAGCGTTAGTTCGGGGGGTCAGCCCCAGCATTTT | CASSVSSGGQPQHF
TRBJ2-1 | TRBV7-2 | NA | NA | TGTGCCAGCAGCTCCGGACGGAACAATGAGCAGTTCTTC | CASSSGRNNEQFF
TRBJ2-2 | TRBV10-3 | NA | once | TGTGCCATCGGACAAATGGGAGGGGGCACCGGGGAGCTGTTTTTT | CAIGQMGGGTGELFF
TRBJ2-7 | TRBV5-4 | NA | few | TGTGCCAGCAGCTTGGGCAGCCAGACCTACGAGCAGTACTTC | CASSLGSQTYEQYF
TRBJ1-4 | TRBV30 | NA | NA | TGTGCCTGGAGTGTCGCAACTAATGAAAAACTGTTTTTT | CAWSVATNEKLFF
TRBJ2-2 | TRBV23-1 | TRBD1 | NA | TGCGCCAGCAGTCGCGGCGGGACAGGGTTAGGGACCGGGGAGCTGTTTTTT | CASSRGGTGLGTGELFF
TRBJ1-4 | TRBV4-2 | NA | NA | TGTGCCAGCAGCGAAAGACCTGACAGTCATAATGAAAAACTGTTTTTT | CASSERPDSHNEKLFF
TRBJ2-3 | TRBV30 | NA | NA | TGTGCCTGGAGTCGGACCCCTCTGGATACGCAGTATTTT | CAWSRTPLDTQYF
TRBJ1-4 | TRBV7-9 | NA | NA | TGTGCCAGCAGCTCCGACAGAGGGAGTAATGAAAAACTGTTTTTT | CASSSDRGSNEKLFF
TRBJ1-4 | TRBV28 | NA | NA | TGTGCCAGCAGTCATCTAGGGTTGGCCGTTAATGAAAAACTGTTTTTT | CASSHLGLAVNEKLFF
TRBJ1-5 | TRBV7-3 | NA | NA | TGTGCCAGCAGCTTAGACAGCAATCAGCCCCAGCATTTT | CASSLDSNQPQHF
TRBJ1-5 | TRBV28 | NA | NA | TGTGCCGTCAGGGGCGGGAACAATCAGCCCCAGCATTTT | CAVRGGNNQPQHF
TRBJ1-5 | TRBV19 | NA | NA | TGTGCCAGTAGTGTGGGGTATAGCAATCAGCCCCAGCATTTT | CASSVGYSNQPQHF
TRBJ1-4 | TRBV7-9 | TRBD1 | NA | TGTGCCAGCGCGTCAAATCGGGACAGAACTAATGAAAAACTGTTTTTT | CASASNRDRTNEKLFF
TRBJ1-5 | TRBV9 | NA | NA | TGTGCCAGCAGCGTAGATCTGGATCAGCCCCAGCATTTT | CASSVDLDQPQHF
TRBJ2-1 | TRBV11-1 | TRBD2 | NA | TGTGCCAGCAGCTTAGACGATAGCGGGGGCGATGAGCAGTTCTTC | CASSLDDSGGDEQFF
TRBJ2-7 | TRBV5-1 | TRBD1 | NA | TGCGCCAGCAGCCGGGGACAGGACAGCTCCTACGAGCAGTACTTC | CASSRGQDSSYEQYF
TRBJ2-2 | TRBV7-2 | NA | NA | TGTGCCAGCAGCCCATTGCCCACCGGGGAGCTGTTTTTT | CASSPLPTGELFF
TRBJ2-7 | TRBV11-2 | NA | NA | TGTGCCAGCAGCTCTGGAAGGGCCTCCTACGAGCAGTACTTC | CASSSGRASYEQYF
TRBJ2-7 | TRBV6-5 | NA | NA | TGTGCCAGCAGTTACTCGTGGGGCAGCTCCTACGAGCAGTACTTC | CASSYSWGSSYEQYF
TRBJ2-2 | TRBV7-2 | TRBD1 | NA | TGTGCCAGCCCCCGCTTCGGACAGGGGGACACCGGGGAGCTGTTTTTT | CASPRFGQGDTGELFF
TRBJ1-6 | TRBV4-1 | NA | NA | TGCGCCAGCAGCCAAGTGGTGGCTTATAATTCACCCCTCCACTTT | CASSQVVAYNSPLHF
TRBJ2-4 | TRBV30 | NA | NA | TGTGCCTGGAGAACCCTCGCCAAAAACATTCAGTACTTC | CAWRTLAKNIQYF
TRBJ1-5 | TRBV23-1 | NA | NA | TGCGCCAGCGGACACAGGTCCTTAAATCAGCCCCAGCATTTT | CASGHRSLNQPQHF
TRBJ1-4 | TRBV18 | NA | NA | TGTGCCAGCTCACCACCGATCAGCGGGCGGACCCAAAAACTGTTTTTT | CASSPPISGRTQKLFF